This passage covers 28 T cell receptor beta chains from one sample sequenced in a study of shared clonotypes between healthy human individuals. Naive CD8 cells lacked CD45RO, underwent positive selection for CCR7 and left out terminally differentiated effector memory CD45RA+ cells. TCRdb keeps only in-frame clones here, not all; method: immunoSEQ multiplex PCR. The sample lists about 2 million clones; approximately 94% were seen once. Material for sequencing was naive CD8+ T cells sorted from blood. These receptors originate from a man aged 18 to 29 in good health.

Of note for this clone: The junction differs from germline at one of its ends, possibly a read error. The chain couples TRBV7-2 to TRBJ2-7; maybe TRBD2 (6 bases). From germline, CDR1 is SGHTA and CDR2 FQGNSA. The CDR3 spans 16 residues. CDR3 coding DNA: TGTGCCAGCAGCTTAGATCGAGTTAGCGGACACTACGAGCAGCACTTC. The encoded protein is CASSLDRVSGHYEQHF.

The rearrangement joins TRBV19 to TRBJ2-7, with D perhaps matching TRBD2 (6 bases). This CDR3 spans 16 amino acids. V gave up 5 bases and J gave up 2 bases, with 19 bases separating them. The germline V gene has CDR1 LNHDA and CDR2 SQIVND (reference sequence). The CDR3, as DNA: TGTGCCAGTAGTCGCCACCCTCGGGACTTTACCTACGAGCAGTACTTC. This encodes CASSRHPRDFTYEQYF.

The rearrangement links TRBV6-1 to TRBJ2-5, with 7 bases lining up with TRBD2. CDR1 and CDR2 (germline): MNHNS, SASEGT. The CDR3 covers 14 residues. Germline trimming cut 1 base from V and 3 bases from J; bases unmatched to any gene: 2. Here the CDR3 reads CASSEGLAEETQYF. DNA for the CDR3: TGTGCCAGCAGTGAAGGGCTAGCGGAAGAGACCCAGTACTTC.

The genes are TRBV27 and TRBJ1-4, with TRBD1 identical over 7 bases. CDR1 MNHEY and CDR2 SMNVEV come from the germline V gene (reference sequence). V trimming: 2 bases; J trimming: 11 bases; junction bases outside the gene matches: 5. CDR3 length equals 13 residues. For the CDR3, the DNA is TGTGCCAGCAGTTTAGGGACAGCCGGGAAACTGTTTTTT. Translating gives CASSLGTAGKLFF.

This chain joins TRBV27 and TRBJ2-7; TRBD1 aligns across 7 bases. The J segment lost 7 bases and the V segment lost 6 bases, leaving 9 bases of the junction unmatched. Germline V gene sequence: CDR1 MNHEY, CDR2 SMNVEV (reference sequence). The CDR3 is 13 amino acids. CDR3 sequence reads: CASSPQGQPEQYF. The CDR3, as DNA: TGTGCCAGCAGCCCTCAGGGACAGCCGGAGCAGTACTTC.

The rearrangement joins TRBV18 to TRBJ2-7; the D is unclear. V lost 5 bases, J lost 0 bases, and 8 bases lay in between. The CDR3 has 13 amino acids. Germline-derived CDR1 and CDR2 are KGHSH and LQKENI. CDR3 DNA sequence: TGTGCCAGCTCAGTCGGTTTCTCCTACGAGCAGTACTTC. It yields the protein CASSVGFSYEQYF. The full variable domain, with the rest looked up from reference TRBV18 and TRBJ2-7, is NAGVMQNPRHLVRRRGQEARLRCSPMKGHSHVYWYRQLPEEGLKFMVYLQKENIIDESGMPKERFSAEFPKEGPSILRIQQVVRGDSAAYFCASSVGFSYEQYFGPGTRLTVT.

The V gene is TRBV5-4, the J gene TRBJ1-6; possibly TRBD1 for D (6 bases). Trimming took off 4 bases at V and 0 bases at J, with 11 bases between the two ends. The length of the CDR3 is 16 residues. Germline V gene data show CDR1 as SGHNT and CDR2 as YYREEE (reference sequence). The CDR3 region is CASSMTGYSYNSPLHF. The CDR3 coding sequence is TGTGCCAGCAGCATGACAGGATACTCCTATAATTCACCCCTCCACTTT.

This chain links TRBV27 with TRBJ1-6; perhaps TRBD1 as D (5 bases). This CDR3 spans 14 amino acids. The germline gives CDR1 MNHEY, CDR2 SMNVEV (reference sequence). Trimming removed 4 bases from V and 6 bases from J, with 10 bases in between. The CDR3 region is CASSYQGSNSPLHF. Written as DNA, the CDR3 is TGTGCCAGCAGTTATCAGGGCTCTAATTCACCCCTCCACTTT.

The chain couples TRBV30 to TRBJ2-7; perhaps D is TRBD1 or TRBD2 (5 bases each). V lost 3 bases to trimming and J lost 6 bases, with 9 bases between them. Germline V gives CDR1 GTSNPN, CDR2 SVGIG (reference sequence). CDR3 length: 11 amino acids. CDR3 protein: CAWSQGPEQYF. The CDR3 coding sequence is TGTGCCTGGAGCCAGGGACCCGAGCAGTACTTC.

The chain joins TRBV28 to TRBJ2-5, with D perhaps assigned TRBD1 or TRBD2 (6 bases each). Germline CDR1 reads MDHEN; CDR2 reads SYDVKM. This CDR3 comprises 16 residues. V lost 6 bases to trimming and J lost 4 bases, with 21 bases between them. The chain's CDR3 is CASSPNLGGTGETQYF. CDR3 DNA: TGTGCCAGCAGCCCCAACCTAGGGGGGACGGGAGAGACCCAGTACTTC.

This clone was seen only once. The V call is TRBV6-6, the J call TRBJ2-5; no clear D. Trimming pared 6 bases from V and 3 bases from J, leaving 5 bases between. The CDR3 has 11 residues. CDR1 is MNHNY and CDR2 is SVGAGI in the germline V gene (reference sequence). CDR3 loop: CASSPEETQYF. The CDR3 DNA sequence: TGTGCCAGCAGCCCTGAAGAGACCCAGTACTTC.

This rearrangement joins TRBV4-1 to TRBJ2-5; possibly TRBD1 for D (6 bases). This CDR3 has 17 residues. Germline assignment: CDR1 MGHRA and CDR2 YSYEKL. V dropped 3 bases and J dropped 4 bases, with 21 bases sitting between them. This CDR3 is CASSQSHSEWGLETQYF. The DNA of the CDR3 is TGCGCCAGCAGCCAGTCTCATTCAGAGTGGGGGCTAGAGACCCAGTACTTC.

This chain joins TRBV6-5 and TRBJ1-1; D not certain. The CDR3 is 13 amino acids. Trimming cost V 7 bases and J 1 base, with 10 bases left between them. Germline lookup yields CDR1 MNHEY and CDR2 SVGAGI. CDR3 loop: CASTLHANTEAFF. CDR3 in DNA: TGTGCCAGCACCTTACATGCGAACACTGAAGCTTTCTTT.

The chain's CDR3 is CASSYVDRGHTGELFF. Here the CDR3 DNA reads TGTGCCAGCAGTTACGTCGACAGGGGTCACACCGGGGAGCTGTTTTTT. The gene calls are TRBV6-5 and TRBJ2-2; 8 nucleotides agree with TRBD1. The CDR3 has 16 residues. Trimming removed 2 bases from V and 3 bases from J; junction bases left unmatched: 5. CDR1 is MNHEY and CDR2 is SVGAGI in the germline V gene.

The DNA for the CDR3 is TGTGCCAGCAGCTTAGCCTCCGGGAGTCACACTGAAGCTTTCTTT. Its translation is CASSLASGSHTEAFF. The chain is built from TRBV7-8 and TRBJ1-1, with D unresolved. This CDR3 region has 15 residues. Trimming shortened V by 0 bases and J by 3 bases, and 11 bases separated the two germline ends. Germline V gives CDR1 SGHVS, CDR2 FQNEAQ.

The chain employs TRBV7-9 and TRBJ2-5; weak D call: TRBD2 (5 bases). The CDR3 covers 13 residues. Looked up from germline, CDR1 is SEHNR and CDR2 is FQNEAQ (reference sequence). V was cut by 6 bases and J by 5 bases, with 13 bases left in between. The CDR3 protein is CASSSSIGETQYF. In nucleotides, the CDR3 is TGTGCCAGCAGTTCTAGCATTGGTGAGACCCAGTACTTC.

This clone has just one count. The J gene is TRBJ2-2, the V gene TRBV6-1; 11 bases line up with TRBD2. V shed 2 bases, J shed 1 base, and the junction held 3 bases outside the gene matches. This CDR3 contains 17 residues. The germline V gene encodes CDR1 MNHNS and CDR2 SASEGT. Here the CDR3 DNA reads TGTGCCAGCAGTGAAACGGGACTAGCGGTGAACACCGGGGAGCTGTTTTTT. Its protein product is CASSETGLAVNTGELFF.

The chain recombines TRBV5-6 with TRBJ2-4; TRBD1 aligns across 10 bases. Losses at the gene ends were 3 bases for V and 6 bases for J; bases not matched to a gene: 6. The CDR3 is 15 residues long. Germline V gives CDR1 SGHDT, CDR2 YYEEEE. The CDR3 DNA follows: TGTGCCAGCAGCTACGACAGGGGGCGCGTAAACATTCAGTACTTC. Translation: CASSYDRGRVNIQYF.

V gene TRBV7-6 combines with J gene TRBJ2-2; 7 bases map to TRBD2. Germline V gene data show CDR1 as SGHVS and CDR2 as FNYEAQ. The V gene end was trimmed by 3 bases and the J gene end by 6 bases; junction bases not matched to a gene: 10. CDR3 size: 16 residues. CDR3 loop: CASSFLGGGRAGELFF. CDR3 nucleotides: TGTGCCAGCAGCTTTTTAGGCGGGGGACGAGCCGGGGAGCTGTTTTTT.

V is TRBV7-9 and J is TRBJ2-1; 8 nucleotides match TRBD2. Germline-derived CDR1 and CDR2 are SEHNR and FQNEAQ (reference sequence). This CDR3 contains 15 residues. Trimming took 2 bases from V and 5 from J; bases not matched to a gene: 5. Written as DNA, the CDR3 is TGTGCCAGCAGCTTATCTCTAGCGGGTGACAATGAGCAGTTCTTC. Residues: CASSLSLAGDNEQFF.

The DNA of the CDR3 is TGTGCCAGCAGCCCAAATACTTACACTAGCGGAAGCACAGATACGCAGTATTTT. Its translation is CASSPNTYTSGSTDTQYF. V is TRBV7-8 and J is TRBJ2-3, with 8 bases matching TRBD2. The CDR3 covers 18 residues. The germline V gene has CDR1 SGHVS and CDR2 FQNEAQ. With 5 bases clipped from V and 0 bases from J, the junction kept 13 bases outside the gene matches.

The chain recombines TRBV5-5 with TRBJ1-2; no reliable D call. The germline V and J ends were trimmed by 7 bases and 5 bases, with 12 bases remaining between them. Germline CDR1 reads SGHKS; CDR2 reads YYEKEE (reference sequence). This CDR3 comprises 12 residues. CDR3 coding DNA: TGTGCCAGCGGCGACTTAGGTTATGGCTACACCTTC. It encodes CASGDLGYGYTF.

This sequence joins TRBV27 and TRBJ2-5; 12 bases map to TRBD1. The CDR3 extends over 14 amino acids. Losses at the gene ends were 8 bases for V and 6 bases for J; bases not matched to a gene: 7. Germline CDR1 reads MNHEY; CDR2 reads SMNVEV (reference sequence). CDR3 amino acids: CASAGTGGTKTQYF. CDR3 bases: TGTGCCAGCGCCGGGACAGGGGGCACTAAGACCCAGTACTTC.

This clone was recorded only once. This chain links TRBV30 with TRBJ2-1, with 10 bases aligning to TRBD2. V shed 7 bases and J 0 bases; nucleotides not matched to a gene: 6. The germline V gene encodes CDR1 GTSNPN and CDR2 SVGIG (reference sequence). This CDR3 comprises 15 residues. Here the CDR3 reads CASLAGASSYNEQFF. The CDR3 nucleotides read TGTGCCTCTCTAGCGGGAGCGAGCTCCTACAATGAGCAGTTCTTC.

As to this clone: The identical CDR3 is also encoded by other nucleotide sequences in the sample. This chain connects TRBV20-1 to TRBJ2-7, with no clear D. V dropped 1 base and J dropped 4 bases, with 2 bases sitting between them. In germline, CDR1 is DFQATT, CDR2 SNEGSKA (reference sequence). This CDR3 has 10 residues. The CDR3 is CSARGYEQYF. The CDR3 DNA reads as TGCAGTGCTAGAGGGTACGAGCAGTACTTC.

The genes are TRBV13 and TRBJ1-3; D is uncertain. Trimming shortened V by 1 base and J by 4 bases, and 14 bases separated the two germline ends. This CDR3 comprises 16 residues. Germline V gene data show CDR1 as PRHDT and CDR2 as FYEKMQ (reference sequence). The CDR3 DNA follows: TGTGCCAGCAGCTTAGCCGGAGAGGAATCAGGAAACACCATATATTTT. Translated, it gives CASSLAGEESGNTIYF.

The chain combines TRBV9 with TRBJ2-5; no firm D call. Trimming removed 3 bases at V and 0 bases at J, with 18 bases between. Germline values: CDR1 SGDLS, CDR2 YYNGEE. The CDR3 has 17 residues. The CDR3 spells CASSAMETNLNQETQYF. The CDR3 bases are TGTGCCAGCAGCGCCATGGAGACGAACTTAAACCAAGAGACCCAGTACTTC.

The CDR3 loop is CASSPSDEQFF. In nucleotides, the CDR3 is TGTGCCAGCAGCCCCTCCGATGAGCAGTTCTTC. The chain is built from TRBV7-9 and TRBJ2-1; D not certain. The CDR3 has 11 amino acids. Trimming removed 5 bases from V and 8 bases from J, with 7 bases in between. The germline CDR1 and CDR2 sequences are SEHNR and FQNEAQ (reference sequence).